This is a list of T cell receptor beta chains from one sample in a study of blood T cell repertoires in COVID-19. Libraries were prepared by immunoSEQ multiplex PCR; TCRdb keeps only in-frame clonotypes and omits some of them. Of 300,000 to 500,000 clones listed, roughly 90% are singletons. Sequences were obtained from PBMCs or T cells enriched from blood (not recorded which). These receptors came from a young woman with acute COVID-19. Both conserved end residues are part of each CDR3. The D gene is left open where the match is weak. Clone size is not always given. Where it is, it says once, few, many or a class for expanded clones.

TRBV3-1/TRBV3-2	.	TRBJ2-1	once	TGTGCCAGCAGCCAAGCTCTTGAGCAGTTCTTC	CASSQALEQFF
TRBV11-3	.	TRBJ1-1	.	TGTGCCAGCAGCTTAGAACCTCAGGGAGAAGCTTTCTTT	CASSLEPQGEAFF
TRBV14	.	TRBJ1-3	.	TGTGCCAGCAGCCAAGTTCCAGGCCTCGGAAACACCATATATTTT	CASSQVPGLGNTIYF
TRBV5-1	.	TRBJ1-1	.	TGCGCCAGCAGCTACAGGGACACTGAAGCTTTCTTT	CASSYRDTEAFF
TRBV19	.	TRBJ1-2	once	TGTGCCAGTAGTCTTGCAGGGGTGGACTATGGCTACACCTTC	CASSLAGVDYGYTF
TRBV10-2	.	TRBJ2-7	.	TGCGCCAGCAGGCGAGACTACGAGCAGTACTTC	CASRRDYEQYF
TRBV5-4	TRBD1	TRBJ1-1	once	TGTGCCAGCAGCCTTGGACAGGGCTACACTGAAGCTTTCTTT	CASSLGQGYTEAFF
TRBV5-1	TRBD1	TRBJ1-1	.	TGCGCCAGCAGCCGAGACAGGGTTACTGAAGCTTTCTTT	CASSRDRVTEAFF
TRBV4-1	.	TRBJ1-5	.	TGCGCCAGCAGCCAAGATCAAGAGGGCACCAATCAGCCCCAGCATTTT	CASSQDQEGTNQPQHF
TRBV19	TRBD2	TRBJ2-1	.	TGTGCCAGTACGGGGGGAGCAGGTATCTACAATGAGCAGTTCTTC	CASTGGAGIYNEQFF
TRBV2	.	TRBJ1-3	.	TGTGCCAGCAGTGCTGATACAGATCACTCTGGAAACACCATATATTTT	CASSADTDHSGNTIYF
TRBV19	TRBD2	TRBJ2-2	.	TGTGCCAGTAGTATAAGAGCGGGGACCCTCGCTGGGGAGCTGTTTTTT	CASSIRAGTLAGELFF
TRBV4-1	TRBD1	TRBJ1-2	.	TGCGCCAGCAGCCAGGGACAGGGCTCTTATGGCTACACCTTC	CASSQGQGSYGYTF
TRBV9	.	TRBJ1-2	.	TGTGCCAGCAGCTTTTCCGGGTCCCTCTATGGCTACACCTTC	CASSFSGSLYGYTF
TRBV10-3	TRBD1	TRBJ2-7	.	TGTGCCATCAAAGGGGACAGATCCTACGAGCAGTACTTC	CAIKGDRSYEQYF
TRBV7-9	TRBD1	TRBJ1-2	.	TGTGCCAGCAGCTCCCCGGGACAGGGGATAAATGGCTACACCTTC	CASSSPGQGINGYTF
TRBV7-8	TRBD1	TRBJ2-6	.	TGTGCCAGCAGCCGTAGATCCGGGACAGGGGGCTCTGGGGCCAACGTCCTGACTTTC	CASSRRSGTGGSGANVLTF
TRBV14	.	TRBJ1-1	once	TGTGCCAGCAGCCAAGACCGACTCCGGGACACTGAAGCTTTCTTT	CASSQDRLRDTEAFF
TRBV9	.	TRBJ2-7	.	TGTGCCAGCAGCGGAACCCTCCGTAGGGGCGCCACCTACGAGCAGTACTTC	CASSGTLRRGATYEQYF
TRBV7-3	TRBD1	TRBJ2-7	.	TGTGCCAGCAGCTTTACCGGGACAGGGGGAATATACGAGCAGTACTTC	CASSFTGTGGIYEQYF
TRBV7-9	TRBD1	TRBJ2-7	.	TGTGCCAGCAGCCACAGGGGAGCCTACGAGCAGTACTTC	CASSHRGAYEQYF
TRBV5-1	.	TRBJ1-6	.	TGCGCCAGCAGTTCTGCCCCCCGGGACACCACCTATAATTCACCCCTCCACTTT	CASSSAPRDTTYNSPLHF
TRBV30	.	TRBJ2-7	.	TGTGCCTGGACACGGGGGAAGGGAAACGAGCAGTACTTC	CAWTRGKGNEQYF
TRBV29-1	.	TRBJ1-1	once	TGCAGCGTTGTAAGTCAAACAGCGAACACTGAAGCTTTCTTT	CSVVSQTANTEAFF
TRBV3-1/TRBV3-2	.	TRBJ1-1	.	TGTGCCAGCAGCCTGGGGGGGAGGGACACTGAAGCTTTCTTT	CASSLGGRDTEAFF
TRBV10-3	.	TRBJ2-1	once	TGTGCCATCACTGCGACAGATTACAATGAGCAGTTCTTC	CAITATDYNEQFF
TRBV5-6	TRBD2	TRBJ2-7	few	TGTGCCAGCAGCTTGGGGCTAGCGGGGGGGTACGAGCAGTACTTC	CASSLGLAGGYEQYF
TRBV19	.	TRBJ1-1	once	TGTGCCAGTAGTATGGGGACTTTTCTGGGTACTGAAGCTTTCTTT	CASSMGTFLGTEAFF
TRBV30	.	TRBJ1-3	.	TGTGCCTGGAACGTGGACACTGACTCTGGAAACACCATATATTTT	CAWNVDTDSGNTIYF
TRBV9	.	TRBJ1-3	.	TGTGCCAGCAGCCTACCCGATGGAAACACCATATATTTT	CASSLPDGNTIYF
TRBV7-3	TRBD2	TRBJ2-7	.	TGTGCCAGCAGCTTAAGCGGGGGGGCCCACGAGCAGTACTTC	CASSLSGGAHEQYF
TRBV6-6	.	TRBJ1-6	.	TGTGCCAGCAGTTATTCCCCTGAGTCTAATTCACCCCTCCACTTT	CASSYSPESNSPLHF
TRBV29-1	.	TRBJ1-1	.	TGCAGCGTGGGGAGTGGAGGGAACACTGAAGCTTTCTTT	CSVGSGGNTEAFF
TRBV5-5	TRBD2	TRBJ2-7	.	TGTGCCAGCAGTTATGCCGGGACTAGCGTACCCTACGAGCAGTACTTC	CASSYAGTSVPYEQYF
TRBV9	.	TRBJ1-2	.	TGTGCCAGCAGCGTAGATGACCTAGTTGGTTATGGCTACACCTTC	CASSVDDLVGYGYTF
TRBV4-2	.	TRBJ2-1	once	TGTGCCAGCAGCGAGGACTACCCCGACTTTCCCGATGAGCAGTTCTTC	CASSEDYPDFPDEQFF
TRBV27	.	TRBJ1-6	.	TGTGCCAGCAGTTTATATTTCAGGACTATTAATAATTCACCCCTCCACTTT	CASSLYFRTINNSPLHF
TRBV10-1	.	TRBJ1-1	.	TGCGCCAGCAGGGACAGACAGAACACTGAAGCTTTCTTT	CASRDRQNTEAFF
TRBV30	.	TRBJ2-2	.	TGTGCCTCTTTCACCGGGGAGCTGTTTTTT	CASFTGELFF
TRBV6-4	TRBD1	TRBJ1-1	.	TGTGCCAGCACCGCAGGGGGGACGGACATGAACACTGAAGCTTTCTTT	CASTAGGTDMNTEAFF
TRBV11-2	TRBD1	TRBJ1-1	.	TGTGCCAGCAGCTCCACAGGGGTTGAAGCTTTCTTT	CASSSTGVEAFF
TRBV3-1/TRBV3-2	.	TRBJ2-7	.	TGTGCCAGCAGCCAAACCCCAGGGGGGTACCTCGAGCAGTACTTC	CASSQTPGGYLEQYF
TRBV29-1	TRBD1	TRBJ2-7	.	TGCAGCGCCCTGACAGGGTCTTTCTACGAGCAGTACTTC	CSALTGSFYEQYF
TRBV4-1	.	TRBJ1-3	.	TGCGCCAGCAGCCAAGATGCAGGGGTGAACTCTGGAAACACCATATATTTT	CASSQDAGVNSGNTIYF
TRBV2	.	TRBJ1-5	.	TGTGCCAGCAGTGAAGGCGGAAGACGGAAAAATCAGCCCCAGCATTTT	CASSEGGRRKNQPQHF
TRBV2	.	TRBJ2-7	.	TGTGCCAGCAGTCCCCGTCTCGAGCAGTACTTC	CASSPRLEQYF
TRBV9	TRBD2	TRBJ2-3	.	TGTGCCAGCAGCGTAACTAGCGGGGTCGATACGCAGTATTTT	CASSVTSGVDTQYF
TRBV7-3	.	TRBJ2-1	once	TGTGCCAGCAGCCAAAGAAGAGACAATGAGCAGTTCTTC	CASSQRRDNEQFF
TRBV5-4	TRBD1	TRBJ1-2	.	TGTGCCAGCAGCCCAGGGACAGACGTTTATGTCTATGGCTACACCTTC	CASSPGTDVYVYGYTF